The following is a TCR beta chain sequence with its context. Its antigen is currently unknown. Each sample gave at least 6.5 million isolated PBMCs. Every sample gave at least 5 micrograms of total RNA when it was extracted. Germline CDR1 and CDR2: SQVTM and ANQGSEA. This CDR3 is 12 amino acids long. Primers used in a second PCR of roughly 7 to 12 cycles were a sample-barcoded 5' primer and a J-beta primer mix. TCRdb passed the 5' RACE reads through MiXCR, listing each CDR3 protein once. The sample contains hundreds of thousands of distinct CDR3 sequences, around 49% of which appear only once. The data derive from a study of blood T cells in healthy people across ages. The study, taken as a whole, reports: Naive and antigen-experienced cells were not separated, limiting conclusive comparison. Roughly linearly, TCR beta diversity per million T cells fell as age increased.

V gene TRBV29-1 combines with J gene TRBJ2-5; no clear D. The J call may be mistaken, given a closer DNA end match to TRBJ2-1. The sample taken for sequencing was blood. This receptor was identified in a woman aged 55-70 years in good health. The DNA for the CDR3 is TGCAGCGCTCGGCAGGCGCAAGAGACCCAGTTCTTC. It encodes CSARQAQETQFF.